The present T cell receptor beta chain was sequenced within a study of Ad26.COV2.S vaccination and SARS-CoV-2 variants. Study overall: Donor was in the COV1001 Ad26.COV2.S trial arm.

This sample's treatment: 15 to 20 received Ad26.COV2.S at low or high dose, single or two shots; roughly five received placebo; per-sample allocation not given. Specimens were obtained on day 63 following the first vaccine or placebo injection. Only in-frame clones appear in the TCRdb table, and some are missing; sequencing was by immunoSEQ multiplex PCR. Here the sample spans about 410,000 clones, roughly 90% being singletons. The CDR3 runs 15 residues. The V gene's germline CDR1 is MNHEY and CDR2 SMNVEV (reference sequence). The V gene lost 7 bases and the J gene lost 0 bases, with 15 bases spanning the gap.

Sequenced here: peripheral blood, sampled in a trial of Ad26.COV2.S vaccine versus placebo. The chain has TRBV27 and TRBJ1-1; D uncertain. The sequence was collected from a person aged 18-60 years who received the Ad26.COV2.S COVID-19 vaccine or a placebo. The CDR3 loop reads CASIPRGGLNTEAFF. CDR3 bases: TGTGCCAGCATCCCCCGGGGAGGGTTGAACACTGAAGCTTTCTTT.